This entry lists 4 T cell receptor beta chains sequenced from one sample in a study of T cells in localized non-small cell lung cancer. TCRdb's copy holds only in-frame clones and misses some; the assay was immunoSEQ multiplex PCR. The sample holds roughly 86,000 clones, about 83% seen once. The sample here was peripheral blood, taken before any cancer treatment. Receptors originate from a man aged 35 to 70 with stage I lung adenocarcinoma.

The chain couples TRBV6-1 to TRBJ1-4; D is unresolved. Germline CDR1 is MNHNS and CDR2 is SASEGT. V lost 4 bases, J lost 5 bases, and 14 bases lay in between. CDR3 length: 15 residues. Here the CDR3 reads CASSVEGQVNEKLFF. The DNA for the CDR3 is TGTGCCAGCAGTGTCGAAGGTCAGGTGAATGAAAAACTGTTTTTT.

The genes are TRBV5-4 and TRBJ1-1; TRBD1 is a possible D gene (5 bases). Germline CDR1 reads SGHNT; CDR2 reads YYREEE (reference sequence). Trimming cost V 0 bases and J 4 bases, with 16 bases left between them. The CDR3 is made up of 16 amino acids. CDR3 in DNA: TGTGCCAGCAGCTTGGCGTCGGTGCAGGGAATCACTGAAGCTTTCTTT. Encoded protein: CASSLASVQGITEAFF.

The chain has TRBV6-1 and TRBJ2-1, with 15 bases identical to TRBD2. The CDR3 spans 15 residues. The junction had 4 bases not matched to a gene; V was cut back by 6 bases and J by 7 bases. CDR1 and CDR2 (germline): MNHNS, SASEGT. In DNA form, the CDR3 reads TGTGCCAGCAGGACCGGGACTAGCGGGAGGAATGAGCAGTTCTTC. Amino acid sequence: CASRTGTSGRNEQFF.

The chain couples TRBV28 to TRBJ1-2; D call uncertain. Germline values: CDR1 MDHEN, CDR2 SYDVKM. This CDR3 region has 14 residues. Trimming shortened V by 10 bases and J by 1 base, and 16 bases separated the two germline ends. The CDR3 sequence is CATQSPARNYGYTF. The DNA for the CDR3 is TGTGCCACCCAGTCCCCCGCCCGTAACTATGGCTACACCTTC.